This TCR beta chain was sequenced for a study of monozygotic twins with inflammatory bowel disease. Whole-study findings and limits: Especially with disease activity, IBD patients had fewer clonotypes in common with others than healthy twins did.

CDR3 length: 16 amino acids. Germline-derived CDR1 and CDR2 are SEHNR and FQNEAQ (reference sequence). About this clonotype itself: Its antigen is currently unknown.

UMIs were attached via template switching, each with a 6-nucleotide sample barcode. TCRdb processed the 5' RACE reads again and assigns one entry to each CDR3 protein, with no DNA. The sample has some 190,000 distinct CDR3 sequences, and its top ten clones hold roughly 8%. Sequenced material: blood. The chain uses TRBV7-9 and TRBJ1-2. The TCR was taken from a human donor with ulcerative colitis or Crohn's disease, or a healthy co-twin of an affected twin (not recorded which). The CDR3 loop is CASSLARKQANYGYTF. Variable domain in full (rest from reference TRBV7-9 and TRBJ1-2): DTGVSQNPRHKITKRGQNVTFRCDPISEHNRLYWYRQTLGQGPEFLTYFQNEAQLEKSRLLSDRFSAERPKGSFSTLEIQRTEQGDSAMYLCASSLARKQANYGYTFGSGTRLTVV.